This T cell receptor (beta chain) was captured in a study of PD-L1 blockade in urothelial cancer. Germline lookup yields CDR1 LGHNA and CDR2 YNFKEQ. Trimming shortened V by 1 base and J by 2 bases, and 15 bases separated the two germline ends. This CDR3 is built from 16 residues. As for time point: pretreatment peripheral blood. Profiling relied on immunoSEQ multiplex PCR, and the TCRdb table lists in-frame clones only, not all of them. This sample has 95,000 or so clones, with about nine tenths found just once. This TCR was sampled from a man aged 55-75 years with urothelial cancer. The chain recombines TRBV4-2 with TRBJ2-7, with D uncertain. The source was PBMCs, collected around atezolizumab (anti-PD-L1) treatment. Here the CDR3 reads CASSQVVQTRTYEQYF. The CDR3 bases are TGTGCCAGCAGCCAAGTTGTCCAGACAAGAACCTACGAGCAGTACTTC.